Below, one T cell receptor beta chain is given with its context. The data were taken from a study of PD-L1 blockade in urothelial cancer. Synthetic analogs of TCR templates were spiked into every PCR. This table comes from immunoSEQ multiplex PCR, and its TCRdb copy is limited to in-frame clones, with some not included. Of 25,000 to 30,000 clones listed, about 80% were seen once; the top ten hold about 3.5%. After removal of 0 bases from V and 1 base from J, the junction contained 3 bases not matched to a gene. Germline loops: CDR1 LGHNA, CDR2 YSLEER. CDR3 length: 15 amino acids. Time point denoted: peripheral blood 6 weeks after treatment start.

Sequenced here: PBMCs, sampled around atezolizumab (anti-PD-L1) treatment. The receptor was isolated from a man aged 65 to 79 with urothelial cancer. V and J are TRBV4-3 and TRBJ2-7; 7 nucleotides match TRBD1. The CDR3 nucleotides read TGCGCCAGCAGCCAAGAAAAGGGACAGTCCTACGAGCAGTACTTC. Translating gives CASSQEKGQSYEQYF.